This TCR beta chain derives from a study of T cell changes during pregnancy in multiple sclerosis. Libraries were prepared by immunoSEQ multiplex PCR; TCRdb keeps only in-frame clonotypes and omits some of them. Of about 50,000 clones listed, around nine tenths are singletons. Germline values: CDR1 MNHEY, CDR2 SVGAGI. V was clipped by 0 bases and J by 6 bases, with 8 bases between them. This CDR3 spans 13 amino acids. V is TRBV6-5 and J is TRBJ1-2, with D hard to call. Sequencing was performed on CD4+ T cells from peripheral blood mononuclear cells, taken before pregnancy. The TCR was taken from a female donor with multiple sclerosis, enrolled in a pregnancy study. The CDR3 DNA is TGTGCCAGCAGTTACTCCCCCGGTCATGGCTACACCTTC. Translated: CASSYSPGHGYTF.